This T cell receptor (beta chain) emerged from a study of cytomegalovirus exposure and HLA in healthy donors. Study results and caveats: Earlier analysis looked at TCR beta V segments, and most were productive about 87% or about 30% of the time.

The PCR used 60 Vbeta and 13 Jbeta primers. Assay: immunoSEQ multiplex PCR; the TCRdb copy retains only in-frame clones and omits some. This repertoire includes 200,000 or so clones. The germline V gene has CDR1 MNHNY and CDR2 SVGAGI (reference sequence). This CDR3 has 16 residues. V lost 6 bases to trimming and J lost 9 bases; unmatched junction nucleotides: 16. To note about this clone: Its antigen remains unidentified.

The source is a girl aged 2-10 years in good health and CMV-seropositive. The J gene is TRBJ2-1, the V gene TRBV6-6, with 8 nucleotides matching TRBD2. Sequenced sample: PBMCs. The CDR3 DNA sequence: TGTGCCAGCAGCCGCCCCCCGGGAGGGCCTTTAAGTGAGCAGTTCTTC. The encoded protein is CASSRPPGGPLSEQFF.